Shown below are 10 T cell receptor beta chains from a single sample sequenced in a study of molecular identifiers for immune sequencing clone quantification. A single record per CDR3 protein comes from TCRdb applying MiXCR to the PCR reads. The sample records some 590,000 distinct CDR3 sequences, roughly 23% being singletons. Sequenced input: naive CD8+ T cells from blood, with Jurkat cell RNA spiked in. Subset of the sample: FACS-sorted CD8+CD4-CCR7+CD45RA+ naive T cells. The receptors derive from a human donor in good health. Some libraries in this study had Jurkat cell RNA spiked in.

This clonotype has only a few counts. J is TRBJ2-2 and V is TRBV9; D call uncertain. This CDR3 spans 15 amino acids. Germline V gene sequence: CDR1 SGDLS, CDR2 YYNGEE. The V end lost 4 bases, the J end lost 2 bases, and 12 bases lay between the germline ends. CDR3 coding DNA: TGTGCCAGCAGCCCTCAGGACCGAAACACCGGGGAGCTGTTTTTT. This encodes CASSPQDRNTGELFF.

The chain recombines TRBV30 with TRBJ2-3; the D call may be TRBD1 or TRBD2 (5 bases each). Germline CDR1 GTSNPN, CDR2 SVGIG (reference sequence). The CDR3 loop spans 13 amino acids. Trimming removed 5 bases from V and 5 bases from J, with 14 bases in between. The CDR3 DNA is TGTGCCTGGGAGGGGAAGGATGGAGATACGCAGTATTTT. It codes for CAWEGKDGDTQYF.

This clonotype showed up just a few times. The chain has TRBV11-2 and TRBJ2-5; D is uncertain. The CDR3 sequence is 14 residues long. Germline assignment: CDR1 SGHAT and CDR2 FQNNGV. Trimming took off 0 bases at V and 2 bases at J, with 7 bases between the two ends. The CDR3 sequence is CASSLEVGQETQYF. CDR3 DNA sequence: TGTGCCAGCAGCTTAGAGGTGGGGCAAGAGACCCAGTACTTC.

The chain combines TRBV19 with TRBJ1-1; D is ambiguous. Germline CDR1 and CDR2: LNHDA and SQIVND (reference sequence). The CDR3 has 12 residues. Trimming removed 4 bases from V and 8 bases from J, with 11 bases in between. The CDR3 bases are TGTGCCAGTAGTACCCCACGCTTGGAAGCTTTCTTT. Encoded protein: CASSTPRLEAFF.

This clonotype was counted a few times. CDR3 in DNA: TGTGCCAGCAGTTACCGTACAGTACAAGAGACCCAGTACTTC. It is translated as CASSYRTVQETQYF. The chain employs TRBV6-2 or TRBV6-3 and TRBJ2-5; D not certain. Germline assignment: CDR1 MNHEY and CDR2 SVGEGT. CDR3 length equals 14 residues. Trimming removed 2 bases from V and 2 bases from J, with 9 bases in between.

The chain employs TRBV20-1 and TRBJ2-5; D uncertain. Looked up from germline, CDR1 is DFQATT and CDR2 is SNEGSKA (reference sequence). The V end lost 1 base, the J end lost 1 base, and 10 bases lay between the germline ends. CDR3 length equals 14 residues. CDR3 sequence reads: CSARAYGFQETQYF. In DNA form, the CDR3 reads TGCAGTGCTAGAGCTTATGGGTTCCAAGAGACCCAGTACTTC.

This clonotype has ten or more counts. This chain connects TRBV9 to TRBJ2-3, with 8 bases fitting TRBD2. The CDR3 sequence is 15 residues long. J lost 6 bases, V lost 0 bases, and 6 bases had no gene match. Per germline, CDR1 SGDLS and CDR2 YYNGEE. The CDR3 reads CASSVVGRALDTQYF. The CDR3 DNA reads as TGTGCCAGCAGCGTAGTCGGGAGGGCCCTGGATACGCAGTATTTT.

This clonotype was found many times. The gene calls are TRBV5-6 and TRBJ1-1, with D possibly being TRBD1 (6 bases). The CDR3 runs 18 residues. The V gene's germline CDR1 is SGHDT and CDR2 YYEEEE. The V and J ends lost 0 bases and 0 bases respectively, with 18 bases between them. The CDR3 here is CASSLVAGRGVLNTEAFF. The CDR3 DNA is TGTGCCAGCAGCTTGGTTGCTGGCAGGGGTGTTCTGAACACTGAAGCTTTCTTT.

As regards this clonotype: This may arise from a read error, as a much more abundant clone is one base away. V usage is TRBV5-3 and J usage is TRBJ2-7; either TRBD1 or TRBD2 may fit D (5 bases each). TRBV5-3 falls under the ORF class, with uncertain function. The length of the CDR3 is 14 residues. CDR3 protein: CASSLVGDPYGQYF. CDR3 sequence (DNA): TGTGCCAGCAGCTTGGTTGGGGACCCCTACGGGCAGTACTTC.

This clonotype was picked up a small number of times. The V and J genes are TRBV6-2 or TRBV6-3 and TRBJ2-2; D unresolved. This CDR3 is 13 amino acids long. Trimming stripped 6 bases from V and 8 bases from J, with 13 bases between. CDR1 and CDR2 (germline): MNHEY, SVGEGT. Here the CDR3 DNA reads TGTGCCAGCAGCATATTCGAGGCGGGGGAGCTGTTTTTT. Translating it yields CASSIFEAGELFF.